This T cell receptor beta chain was sequenced in a study of control samples from healthy donors and cancer patients. Unmatched junction bases numbered 5, after V lost 5 bases and J lost 4 bases. This CDR3 spans 14 amino acids. Germline-derived CDR1 and CDR2 are SEHNR and FQNEAQ (reference sequence). Profiled with immunoSEQ multiplex PCR; TCRdb holds only in-frame clones, not every one. This sample has 110,000 to 150,000 clones, with roughly 90% found just once. The sample consisted of blood. The source of this sequence is a man aged 30-40 years in good health. The chain uses TRBV7-9 and TRBJ1-1, with 9 nucleotides matching TRBD1. For the CDR3, the DNA is TGTGCCAGCAGCAGGACAGGGGTGGTCACTGAAGCTTTCTTT. It codes for CASSRTGVVTEAFF.